These T cell receptor beta chains were read from a single sample in a study of identical twins. TCRdb re-called the 5' RACE reads through MiXCR, storing one row per CDR3 protein. The sample contains 650,000 to 750,000 distinct CDR3 sequences, 21% of which appear only once. The same data also went into a second study, on T cells expressing NK-cell markers.

Sequencing input: PBMCs. These receptors were collected from a woman in her late teens or twenties in good health. Each CDR3 is given with its conserved first and last residue. D genes are given only for firm matches. The listing skips clone size in some rows; elsewhere it reads once, few, many or a size class.

v_gene: TRBV3-1; j_gene: TRBJ2-7; abundance: many; d_gene: -; CDR3aa: CASRSRTYEQYF; CDR3nt: TGTGCCAGCAGGTCCCGAACCTACGAGCAGTACTTC
v_gene: TRBV12-3/TRBV12-4; j_gene: TRBJ2-1; abundance: -; d_gene: -; CDR3aa: CASSPGTQQFF; CDR3nt: TGTGCCAGCAGCCCCGGGACGCAGCAGTTCTTC
v_gene: TRBV5-1; j_gene: TRBJ2-3; abundance: few; d_gene: -; CDR3aa: CAGHGRVRAKSTDTQYF; CDR3nt: TGCGCTGGACATGGACGTGTCCGGGCGAAGAGCACAGATACGCAGTATTTT
v_gene: TRBV6-1; j_gene: TRBJ2-5; abundance: -; d_gene: -; CDR3aa: CASSQPPSETQYF; CDR3nt: TGTGCCAGCAGTCAACCACCTTCAGAGACCCAGTACTTC
v_gene: TRBV7-9; j_gene: TRBJ2-7; abundance: -; d_gene: TRBD2; CDR3aa: CASSLEGLAGVYEQYF; CDR3nt: TGTGCCAGCAGCTTAGAGGGACTAGCGGGGGTATACGAGCAGTACTTC
v_gene: TRBV20-1; j_gene: TRBJ2-5; abundance: many; d_gene: -; CDR3aa: CRGVSRETQYF; CDR3nt: TGCAGGGGCGTTAGCCGGGAGACCCAGTACTTC
v_gene: TRBV7-9; j_gene: TRBJ2-4; abundance: few; d_gene: TRBD2; CDR3aa: CASSLEREQGNIQYF; CDR3nt: TGTGCCAGCAGCCTAGAGCGGGAGCAAGGAAACATTCAGTACTTC
v_gene: TRBV20-1; j_gene: TRBJ2-7; abundance: few; d_gene: -; CDR3aa: CSARESGTANF; CDR3nt: TGCAGTGCTAGAGAGTCGGGTACAGCTAACTTC
v_gene: TRBV7-9; j_gene: TRBJ1-6; abundance: -; d_gene: TRBD1; CDR3aa: CASSRQGYNSPLHF; CDR3nt: TGTGCCAGCAGCCGACAGGGGTACAATTCACCCCTCCACTTT
v_gene: TRBV12-3/TRBV12-4; j_gene: TRBJ1-1; abundance: -; d_gene: -; CDR3aa: CASSRARGNTEAFF; CDR3nt: TGTGCCAGCAGCCGCGCGAGGGGGAACACTGAAGCTTTCTTT
v_gene: TRBV7-9; j_gene: TRBJ2-3; abundance: -; d_gene: TRBD1; CDR3aa: CASSLTGGRVTDTQYF; CDR3nt: TGTGCCAGCAGCCTGACAGGGGGGCGGGTCACAGATACGCAGTATTTT
v_gene: TRBV3-1; j_gene: TRBJ2-5; abundance: few; d_gene: -; CDR3aa: CASSQVLGETQYF; CDR3nt: TGTGCCAGCAGCCAAGTACTAGGAGAGACCCAGTACTTC
v_gene: TRBV6-2/TRBV6-3; j_gene: TRBJ2-1; abundance: few; d_gene: TRBD2; CDR3aa: CASSYSLAGGNEQFF; CDR3nt: TGTGCCAGCAGTTACTCCTTGGCGGGGGGAAATGAGCAGTTCTTC
v_gene: TRBV5-4; j_gene: TRBJ2-1; abundance: -; d_gene: TRBD2; CDR3aa: CASTHSGRAGDEQFF; CDR3nt: TGTGCCAGCACCCATAGCGGGAGGGCCGGCGATGAGCAGTTCTTC